Listed here is a single TCR beta chain. This clonotype showed up many times. The specificity of this receptor is unknown. Per-base qualities were not stored, and no clone one base away is much larger. Library preparation employed RT-PCR. Sequenced using an Illumina HiSeq 2500. The raw public data were reprocessed by TCRdb itself: fastp quality trimming at Q25, MiXCR clonotype calling, in-frame beta chains only. A single entry per CDR3 protein holds the most common genes and DNA from its merged rows. The sample table lists hundreds of thousands of distinct CDR3 sequences, 15% to 20% of them with a count of one. The top ten hold 11% of the sample. The data are from a study of response to subunit inactivated influenza vaccine (dated by TCRdb to the late 2010s). For the study in its entirety: To follow how T cells responded to a trivalent subunit inactivated influenza vaccine, the researchers relied on deep quantitative profiling of the T cell receptor repertoire.

General findings and caveats noted by the study authors: According to the authors, only a limited number of new T cells may be recruited by each seasonal influenza vaccination.

Taken from cysteine to phenylalanine, the CDR3 has 13 residues. Of the read, only the CDR3 DNA is kept; its 39 bases are in frame from base 1. V and J are truncated by 4 bases and 3 bases respectively, leaving an intervening sequence of 8 bases. The chain is encoded by TRBV12-3 or TRBV12-4 joined to TRBJ2-3; no D segment can be confidently identified. The receptor's source is a man over 45 who received an inactivated influenza vaccine. Donor details come from another sample of the same person, matched by shared clones. The material sequenced was PBMCs from blood, taken approximately 5 days after vaccination. The DNA sequence reads TGTGCCAGCAGTTCTCTAATAACAGATACGCAGTATTTT. It translates as CASSSLITDTQYF.